The 27 T cell receptor beta chains listed next were all sequenced from one sample in a study of CD8 T cells in ankylosing spondylitis. The study's findings and limits: A motif of under ten highly homologous TCR beta variants was seen as apparently characteristic of ankylosing spondylitis blood.

MiXCR, run by TCRdb on the 5' RACE reads, gives a single entry per CDR3 protein. The profile shows just under 550,000 distinct CDR3 sequences, 9.5% to 15% of them singletons. Their cognate antigens are unknown. What was sequenced was blood, either unsorted or a sorted T cell fraction (not recorded which). The origin of the receptors is a male donor with ankylosing spondylitis.

This clonotype has a handful of counts. The chain has TRBV10-3 and TRBJ2-1, with 11 bases that match TRBD2. CDR1 and CDR2 from the germline V gene are ENHRY and SYGVKD. The CDR3 is 20 amino acids. The J segment lost 7 bases and the V segment lost 3 bases, leaving 20 bases of the junction unmatched. DNA for the CDR3: TGTGCCATCAGTGAAACCCGGGTCAAGGGGAATCTAGCGGGAGGAAATGAGCAGTTCTTC. Its translation: CAISETRVKGNLAGGNEQFF.

V gene TRBV12-3 or TRBV12-4 combines with J gene TRBJ1-5; no firm D call. CDR3 length equals 13 residues. The V and J ends lost 8 bases and 5 bases respectively, with 13 bases between them. The chain's CDR3 is CASRRETHQPQHF. CDR3 bases: TGTGCCAGCCGGAGGGAGACCCATCAGCCCCAGCATTTT.

The chain employs TRBV7-8 and TRBJ2-3; 8 nucleotides align to TRBD2. The ends lost 4 bases at V and 4 bases at J; junction bases unmatched: 10. Germline loops: CDR1 SGHVS, CDR2 FQNEAQ. The CDR3 covers 16 residues. CDR3 residues: CASSYPGTSSSDTQYF. The CDR3 region has the DNA TGTGCCAGCAGCTACCCCGGGACTAGTAGCTCAGATACGCAGTATTTT.

This clonotype was seen only a few times. The chain couples TRBV24-1 to TRBJ2-1, with 13 bases lining up with TRBD2. Trimming removed 3 bases from V and 9 bases from J; junction bases left unmatched: 7. The CDR3 spans 16 residues. The germline V gene encodes CDR1 KGHDR and CDR2 SFDVKD. The CDR3 here is CATSDHGLAGVSEQFF. The DNA of the CDR3 is TGTGCCACCAGTGATCACGGACTAGCGGGAGTTAGTGAGCAGTTCTTC.

The chain has TRBV5-1 and TRBJ2-3, with D possibly matching TRBD2 (5 bases). The germline V gene encodes CDR1 SGHRS and CDR2 YFSETQ. Trimming pared 0 bases from V and 1 base from J, leaving 12 bases between. The CDR3 runs to 16 residues. The CDR3 is CASSLDARRGTDTQYF. DNA of the CDR3: TGCGCCAGCAGCTTGGACGCCCGGCGGGGCACAGATACGCAGTATTTT.

This chain joins TRBV7-8 and TRBJ1-5; the D is unclear. The V gene's germline CDR1 is SGHVS and CDR2 FQNEAQ. The CDR3 is 17 amino acids. V lost 4 bases and J 5 bases, leaving 21 bases between the germline ends. CDR3 region: CASSSSNRRDTYQPQHF. The CDR3 DNA reads as TGTGCCAGCAGCTCGAGCAATCGACGGGATACGTATCAGCCCCAGCATTTT.

The chain recombines TRBV7-2 with TRBJ2-7, with TRBD2 matching over 10 bases. Germline-derived CDR1 and CDR2 are SGHTA and FQGNSA. CDR3 length: 15 amino acids. After removal of 4 bases from V and 3 bases from J, the junction contained 6 bases not matched to a gene. This CDR3 is CASSSRTSGRYEQYF. The CDR3 region has the DNA TGTGCCAGCAGCTCACGGACTAGCGGACGCTACGAGCAGTACTTC.

This clonotype was recorded a few times. The chain links TRBV4-1 to TRBJ2-3, with D tentatively TRBD2 (5 bases). Trimming took off 4 bases at V and 6 bases at J, with 14 bases between the two ends. Germline V gene data show CDR1 as MGHRA and CDR2 as YSYEKL. This CDR3 is built from 14 residues. CDR3 in DNA: TGCGCCAGCAGCCCGTCGGAACGGAGGGATACGCAGTATTTT. It codes for CASSPSERRDTQYF.

This chain links TRBV11-3 with TRBJ2-3; possibly TRBD1 or TRBD2 for D (5 bases each). V lost 8 bases, J lost 5 bases, and 23 bases lay in between. The germline V gene has CDR1 SGHNT and CDR2 YENEEA. The CDR3 loop spans 16 amino acids. The CDR3 sequence is CASSQGGPNRGDTQYF. The DNA of the CDR3 is TGTGCCAGCTCCCAGGGCGGACCCAATCGGGGAGATACGCAGTATTTT.

In its sample, this clonotype was seen a few times. The J gene is TRBJ2-7, the V gene TRBV5-1; 7 nucleotides match TRBD1. CDR3 length equals 13 residues. V shed 8 bases, J shed 2 bases, and the junction held 7 bases outside the gene matches. The germline gives CDR1 SGHRS, CDR2 YFSETQ. The CDR3 coding sequence is TGCGCCAGTCGGGACAGTTGGGCCTACGAGCAGTACTTC. Encoded protein: CASRDSWAYEQYF.

The chain couples TRBV6-5 to TRBJ1-6; 10 positions match TRBD1. V lost 8 bases, J lost 6 bases, and 4 bases stayed unmatched. From germline, CDR1 is MNHEY and CDR2 SVGAGI. The CDR3 is 14 residues long. Here the CDR3 DNA reads TGTGCCAGCGGTTGGGACAGGGGTAATTCACCCCTCCACTTT. Translated: CASGWDRGNSPLHF.

This clonotype was seen at least ten times. V usage is TRBV16 and J usage is TRBJ1-1; no definite D call. In germline, CDR1 is KGHSY, CDR2 FQNENV. The V gene lost 0 bases and the J gene lost 5 bases, with 10 bases spanning the gap. The CDR3 consists of 14 residues. The CDR3 DNA reads TGTGCCAGCAGCCAATCTCCTGGAAATACTGAAGCTTTCTTT. Protein sequence: CASSQSPGNTEAFF.

This clonotype was observed a few times. The chain recombines TRBV7-8 with TRBJ2-3; D is uncertain. Germline CDR1 and CDR2: SGHVS and FQNEAQ. This CDR3 comprises 15 residues. V lost 0 bases and J 4 bases, leaving 11 bases between the germline ends. CDR3: CASSLALPAPDTQYF. In nucleotides, the CDR3 is TGTGCCAGCAGCTTAGCGCTACCAGCTCCAGATACGCAGTATTTT.

This clonotype was detected only once. A much larger clone differs from this one at a single base, so this may be a read error. J is TRBJ2-5 and V is TRBV5-1; D ambiguous. CDR1 and CDR2 (germline): SGHRS, YFSETQ. V was trimmed by 5 bases and J by 4 bases, leaving 6 bases between them. The CDR3 has 11 amino acids. This CDR3 reads CASRIIETQYF. CDR3 nucleotides: TGCGCCAGCAGAATCATAGAGACCCAGTACTTC.

This clonotype turned up a few times. This sequence joins TRBV29-1 and TRBJ1-2; TRBD1 is a possible D gene (5 bases). From germline, CDR1 is SQVTM and CDR2 ANQGSEA. This CDR3 is built from 12 residues. The V and J ends lost 4 bases and 2 bases respectively, with 8 bases between them. CDR3 protein: CSVVGTNYGYTF. DNA for the CDR3: TGCAGCGTTGTCGGGACCAACTATGGCTACACCTTC.

A few counts support this clonotype. The rearrangement joins TRBV5-1 to TRBJ1-4, with a tentative D call TRBD1 (6 bases). CDR1 and CDR2 from the germline V gene are SGHRS and YFSETQ. V lost 4 bases and J lost 8, with 12 bases in between. This CDR3 is built from 13 residues. The CDR3 DNA is TGCGCCAGCAGCCGGGGGGGGCAGGAAAAACTGTTTTTT. Protein: CASSRGGQEKLFF.

The chain couples TRBV20-1 to TRBJ2-3; 14 positions agree with TRBD2. The ends lost 3 bases at V and 4 bases at J; junction bases unmatched: 6. This CDR3 comprises 16 residues. CDR1 and CDR2 (germline): DFQATT, SNEGSKA (reference sequence). Written as DNA, the CDR3 is TGCAGTGCTAGTCCCGGACTAGCGGGAGGTGCAGATACGCAGTATTTT. It translates to CSASPGLAGGADTQYF.

Ten or more counts support this clonotype. The V and J genes are TRBV11-1 and TRBJ2-1, with D possibly matching TRBD2 (5 bases). Trimming removed 6 bases from V and 7 bases from J, with 22 bases in between. The CDR3 length is 16 residues. Germline lookup yields CDR1 SGHAT and CDR2 FQDESV (reference sequence). As DNA, the CDR3 is TGTGCCAGCAGTCGTCGTAGCGCTATCCAAAGGAATGAGCAGTTCTTC. Protein sequence: CASSRRSAIQRNEQFF.

This clonotype occurred a few times. The chain links TRBV20-1 to TRBJ2-5; 10 bases agree with TRBD2. CDR3 length equals 13 residues. The V and J ends lost 5 bases and 2 bases, in that order; junction bases with no gene match: 2. Germline CDR1 is DFQATT and CDR2 is SNEGSKA (reference sequence). CDR3 sequence: CSARTSGQETQYF. CDR3 sequence (DNA): TGCAGTGCTCGGACTAGCGGTCAAGAGACCCAGTACTTC.

This clonotype has just a few counts. CDR3 nucleotide sequence: TGTGCCAGTAGTATAGAGGGCAATCAGCCCCAGCATTTT. This encodes CASSIEGNQPQHF. The J gene is TRBJ1-5, the V gene TRBV19; D not certain. This CDR3 has 13 amino acids. CDR1 is LNHDA, CDR2 SQIVND, per germline (reference sequence). Trimming removed 0 bases from V and 2 bases from J, with 2 bases in between.

The rearrangement joins TRBV29-1 to TRBJ2-2; 9 bases fit TRBD2. The CDR3 contains 11 residues. Germline V lookup: CDR1 SQVTM, CDR2 ANQGSEA. The CDR3 loop reads CAGGLTGELFF. Here the CDR3 DNA reads TGCGCGGGAGGGCTCACCGGGGAGCTGTTTTTT.

The J gene is TRBJ2-4, the V gene TRBV20-1; D call uncertain. This CDR3 spans 16 amino acids. Germline values: CDR1 DFQATT, CDR2 SNEGSKA (reference sequence). The V end was cut by 3 bases, the J end by 3 bases, with 18 bases between. The CDR3: CSASALSRAYKNIQYF. CDR3 sequence (DNA): TGCAGTGCTAGCGCGCTAAGCCGGGCTTACAAAAACATTCAGTACTTC.

In nucleotides, the CDR3 is TGTGCCAGCAGCCAGGTCGGTACTGAAGCTTTCTTT. It codes for CASSQVGTEAFF. This chain connects TRBV12-3 or TRBV12-4 to TRBJ1-1; D unclear. This CDR3 has 12 residues. Trimming removed 6 bases at V and 5 bases at J, with 10 bases between.

V gene TRBV7-2 combines with J gene TRBJ1-1; no clear D gene. The CDR3 consists of 13 residues. Germline V gives CDR1 SGHTA, CDR2 FQGNSA. Deletions cut 5 bases from V and 8 bases from J, with 15 bases between. CDR3 coding DNA: TGTGCCAGCAGCCTTATTGCAGCCGTCGAAGCTTTCTTT. It codes for CASSLIAAVEAFF.

The rearrangement links TRBV29-1 to TRBJ1-2; D may be TRBD1 (5 bases). V shed 6 bases and J shed 5 bases, with 16 bases lying between them. The length of the CDR3 is 13 residues. Per germline, CDR1 SQVTM and CDR2 ANQGSEA. As DNA, the CDR3 is TGCAGCGTCTTCACCGGGACCTATTATGGCTACACCTTC. Translating gives CSVFTGTYYGYTF.

The chain carries TRBV11-2 and TRBJ2-2, with 11 bases that match TRBD2. V trimming: 6 bases; J trimming: 3 bases; junction bases outside the gene matches: 15. The CDR3 consists of 19 residues. Germline assignment: CDR1 SGHAT and CDR2 FQNNGV. CDR3 residues: CASSQSVFSGRAYTGELFF. The CDR3 region has the DNA TGTGCCAGCAGTCAGTCAGTTTTTAGCGGGAGGGCGTACACCGGGGAGCTGTTTTTT.

The chain is built from TRBV5-1 and TRBJ2-3; a weak D match, TRBD1 (6 bases). CDR1 and CDR2 (germline): SGHRS, YFSETQ. This CDR3 spans 14 amino acids. V was trimmed by 4 bases and J by 2 bases, leaving 11 bases between them. This CDR3 reads CASSGGHNTDTQYF. The DNA for the CDR3 is TGCGCCAGCAGCGGGGGACACAACACAGATACGCAGTATTTT. Looking up the rest from reference TRBV5-1 and TRBJ2-3 gives the full variable domain: KAGVTQTPRYLIKTRGQQVTLSCSPISGHRSVSWYQQTPGQGLQFLFEYFSETQRNKGNFPGRFSGRQFSNSRSEMNVSTLELGDSALYLCASSGGHNTDTQYFGPGTRLTVL.